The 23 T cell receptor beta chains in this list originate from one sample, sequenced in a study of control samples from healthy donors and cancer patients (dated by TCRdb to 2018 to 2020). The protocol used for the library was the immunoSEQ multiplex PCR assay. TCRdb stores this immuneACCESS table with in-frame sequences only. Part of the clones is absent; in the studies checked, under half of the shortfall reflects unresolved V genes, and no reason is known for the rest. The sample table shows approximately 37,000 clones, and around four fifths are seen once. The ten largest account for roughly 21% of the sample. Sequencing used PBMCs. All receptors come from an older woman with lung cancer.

CDR3 coding DNA: TGTGCCAGCAGTGACTCGTGGGGACTAGCGGGAGACTATGAGCAGTTCTTC. Translation: CASSDSWGLAGDYEQFF. The chain links TRBV6-4 to TRBJ2-1; 14 bases line up with TRBD2. Per germline, CDR1 MRHNA and CDR2 SNTAGT. The CDR3 totals 17 residues. V lost 0 bases and J lost 8; bases outside the gene matches: 6.

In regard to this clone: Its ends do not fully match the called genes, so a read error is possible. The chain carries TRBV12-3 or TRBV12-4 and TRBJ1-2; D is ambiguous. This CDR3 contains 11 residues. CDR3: CASSLGYLCSF. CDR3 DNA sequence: TGTGCCAGCAGTTTGGGATATCTCTGCTCCTTC.

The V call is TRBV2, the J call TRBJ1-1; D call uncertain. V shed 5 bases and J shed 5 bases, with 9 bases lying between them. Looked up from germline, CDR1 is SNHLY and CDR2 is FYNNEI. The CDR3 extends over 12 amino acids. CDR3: CASSRIRTEAFF. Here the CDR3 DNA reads TGTGCCAGCAGTCGAATAAGGACTGAAGCTTTCTTT.

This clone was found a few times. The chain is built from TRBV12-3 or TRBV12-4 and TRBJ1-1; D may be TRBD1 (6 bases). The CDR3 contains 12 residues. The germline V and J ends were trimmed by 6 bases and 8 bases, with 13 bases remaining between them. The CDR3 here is CASSPYRVEAFF. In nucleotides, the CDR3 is TGTGCCAGCAGCCCTTACAGGGTGGAAGCTTTCTTT.

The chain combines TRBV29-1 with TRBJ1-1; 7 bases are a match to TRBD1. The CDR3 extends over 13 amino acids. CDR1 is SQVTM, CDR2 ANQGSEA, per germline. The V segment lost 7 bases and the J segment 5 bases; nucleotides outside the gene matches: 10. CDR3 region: CSARQGSLTEAFF. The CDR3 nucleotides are TGCAGCGCCCGACAGGGCTCGTTGACTGAAGCTTTCTTT.

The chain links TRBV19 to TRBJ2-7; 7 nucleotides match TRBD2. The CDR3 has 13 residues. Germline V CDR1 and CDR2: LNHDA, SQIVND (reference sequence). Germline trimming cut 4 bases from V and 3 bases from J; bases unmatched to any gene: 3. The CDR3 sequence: CASSNGGSYEQYF. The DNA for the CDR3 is TGTGCCAGTAGTAACGGCGGGAGCTACGAGCAGTACTTC.

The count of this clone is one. The CDR3 coding sequence is TGTGCCAGCAGCCAAGGGAGACTAGCGGGGGGTCGGAAGACCCAGTACTTC. Translating gives CASSQGRLAGGRKTQYF. V usage is TRBV3-1 (or the pseudogene TRBV3-2) and J usage is TRBJ2-5; 13 bases fit TRBD2. Germline lookup yields CDR1 LGHDT and CDR2 YNNKEL (reference sequence). V lost 1 base, J lost 6 bases, and 8 bases stayed unmatched. The CDR3 sequence is 17 residues long.

CDR3 in amino acids: CASSLGGVRDNQPQHF. DNA for the CDR3: TGTGCCAGCAGCTTAGGTGGGGTCAGGGATAATCAGCCCCAGCATTTT. The J gene is TRBJ1-5, the V gene TRBV7-2, with D perhaps TRBD1 (5 bases). This CDR3 is built from 16 residues. Per the germline V gene, CDR1 is SGHTA and CDR2 is FQGNSA. V was cut by 1 base and J by 4 bases, with 14 bases left in between.

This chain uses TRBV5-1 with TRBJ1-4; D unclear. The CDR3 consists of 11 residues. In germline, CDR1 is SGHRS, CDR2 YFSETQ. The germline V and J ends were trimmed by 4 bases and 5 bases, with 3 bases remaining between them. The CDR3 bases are TGCGCCAGCAGCCCCAATGAAAAACTGTTTTTT. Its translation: CASSPNEKLFF.

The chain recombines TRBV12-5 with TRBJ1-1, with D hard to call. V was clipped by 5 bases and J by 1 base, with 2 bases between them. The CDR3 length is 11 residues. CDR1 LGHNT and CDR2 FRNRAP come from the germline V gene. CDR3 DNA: TGTGCTAGTGGTCGGAACACTGAAGCTTTCTTT. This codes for CASGRNTEAFF.

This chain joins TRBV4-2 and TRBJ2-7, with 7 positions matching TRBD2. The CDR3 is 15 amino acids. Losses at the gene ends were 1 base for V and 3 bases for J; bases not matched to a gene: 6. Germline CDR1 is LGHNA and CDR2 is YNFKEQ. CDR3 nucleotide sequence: TGTGCCAGCAGCCAAGCAGGGACTACCCGCTACGAGCAGTACTTC. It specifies CASSQAGTTRYEQYF.

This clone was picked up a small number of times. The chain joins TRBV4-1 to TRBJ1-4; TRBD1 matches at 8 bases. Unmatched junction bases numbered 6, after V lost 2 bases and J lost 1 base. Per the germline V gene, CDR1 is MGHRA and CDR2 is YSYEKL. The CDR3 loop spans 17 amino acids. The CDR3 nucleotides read TGCGCCAGCAGCCAACTTAGACAGGGGATAACTAATGAAAAACTGTTTTTT. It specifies CASSQLRQGITNEKLFF.

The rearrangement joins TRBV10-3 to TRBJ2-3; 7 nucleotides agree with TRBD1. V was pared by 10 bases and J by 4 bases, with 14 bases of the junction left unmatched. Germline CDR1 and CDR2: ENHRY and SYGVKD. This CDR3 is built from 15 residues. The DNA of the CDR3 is TGTGCCACAGGCAAGACAGGGCATGGGGCAGATACGCAGTATTTT. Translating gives CATGKTGHGADTQYF.

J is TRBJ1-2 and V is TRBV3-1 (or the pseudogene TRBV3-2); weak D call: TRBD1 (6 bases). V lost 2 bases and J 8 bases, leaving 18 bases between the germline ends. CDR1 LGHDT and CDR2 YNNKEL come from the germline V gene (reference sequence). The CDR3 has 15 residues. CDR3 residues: CASSQREGGAMGYTF. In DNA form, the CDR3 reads TGTGCCAGCAGCCAACGGGAGGGGGGAGCAATGGGCTACACCTTC.

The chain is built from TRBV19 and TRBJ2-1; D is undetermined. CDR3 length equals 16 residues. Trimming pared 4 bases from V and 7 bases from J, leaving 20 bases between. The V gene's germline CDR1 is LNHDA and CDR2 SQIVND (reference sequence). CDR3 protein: CASSTQIQTVGNEQFF. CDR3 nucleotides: TGTGCCAGTAGTACCCAAATACAGACTGTCGGTAATGAGCAGTTCTTC.

The chain's CDR3 is CASSPKERQFSTEAFF. The CDR3 DNA is TGTGCCAGCAGCCCAAAGGAGAGACAGTTTAGCACTGAAGCTTTCTTT. The rearrangement links TRBV7-8 to TRBJ1-1, with D possibly being TRBD1 (5 bases). In germline, CDR1 is SGHVS, CDR2 FQNEAQ. The CDR3 contains 16 residues. V lost 5 bases, J lost 4 bases, and 20 bases lay in between.

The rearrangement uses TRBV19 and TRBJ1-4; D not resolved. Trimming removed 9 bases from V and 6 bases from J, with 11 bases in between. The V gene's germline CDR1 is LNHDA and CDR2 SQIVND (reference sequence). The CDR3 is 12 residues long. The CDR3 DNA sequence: TGTGCCAGCGGCCGCGCGTATGAAAAACTGTTTTTT. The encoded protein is CASGRAYEKLFF.

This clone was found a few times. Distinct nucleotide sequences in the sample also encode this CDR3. The CDR3 nucleotides are TGTGCCAGCTCACCAGGGCAGGGGGATCAGCCCCAGCATTTT. This sequence encodes CASSPGQGDQPQHF. This chain links TRBV18 with TRBJ1-5, with 7 bases fitting TRBD1. The CDR3 runs 14 residues. The germline V gene has CDR1 KGHSH and CDR2 LQKENI. V shed 2 bases, J shed 5 bases, and the junction held 3 bases outside the gene matches.

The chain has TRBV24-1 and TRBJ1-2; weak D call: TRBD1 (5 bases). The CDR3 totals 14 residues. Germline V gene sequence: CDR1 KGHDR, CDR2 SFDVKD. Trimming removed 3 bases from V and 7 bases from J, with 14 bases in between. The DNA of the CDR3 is TGTGCCACCAGTGATACCGGGACGATGGGTGGCTACACCTTC. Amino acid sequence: CATSDTGTMGGYTF.

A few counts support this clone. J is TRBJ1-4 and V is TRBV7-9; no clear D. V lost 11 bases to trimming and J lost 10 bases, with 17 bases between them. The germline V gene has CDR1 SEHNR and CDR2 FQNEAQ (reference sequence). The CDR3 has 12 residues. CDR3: CAHGPGLGKLFF. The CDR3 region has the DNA TGTGCCCATGGACCGGGTCTGGGAAAACTGTTTTTT.

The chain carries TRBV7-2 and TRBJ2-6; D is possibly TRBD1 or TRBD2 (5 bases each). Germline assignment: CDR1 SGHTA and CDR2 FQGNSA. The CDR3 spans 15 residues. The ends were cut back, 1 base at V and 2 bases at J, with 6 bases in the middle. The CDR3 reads CASSLGGTGANVLTF. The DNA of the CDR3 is TGTGCCAGCAGCTTAGGGGGGACTGGGGCCAACGTCCTGACTTTC.

CDR3 in amino acids: CASSLTTGELFF. DNA of the CDR3: TGTGCCAGCAGCTTAACCACCGGGGAGCTGTTTTTT. The chain uses TRBV7-8 and TRBJ2-2; D is ambiguous. Trimming shortened V by 2 bases and J by 4 bases, and 2 bases separated the two germline ends. The germline V gene encodes CDR1 SGHVS and CDR2 FQNEAQ. The CDR3 consists of 12 residues.

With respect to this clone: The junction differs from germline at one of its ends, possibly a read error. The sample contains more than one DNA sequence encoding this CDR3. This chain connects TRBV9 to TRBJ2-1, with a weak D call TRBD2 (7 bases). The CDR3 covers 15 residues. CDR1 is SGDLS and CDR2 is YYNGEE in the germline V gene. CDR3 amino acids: CASSVGGGSYNEQFF. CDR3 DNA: TGCGCCAGCAGCGTAGGGGGGGGCTCCTACAATGAGCAGTTCTTC.